The 17 T cell receptor beta chains reported below all come from one sample, sequenced in a study of shared clonotypes between healthy human individuals. TCRdb keeps only in-frame clones here, not all; method: immunoSEQ multiplex PCR. Among about 2.4 million clones listed, under 95% were seen once. Input material: naive CD4+ T cells from PBMCs. Subset here: CD45RA+ positively selected. These receptors all stem from a man aged 18 to 30 in good health. Some clones in this sample may be carry-over from other donors' samples.

J is TRBJ2-3 and V is TRBV21-1; the D call in the table, TRBD2, was not verified against the DNA. TRBV21-1 is a documented pseudogene. The CDR3 loop spans 15 amino acids. The chain's CDR3 is CASKSSGWITDTQYF. CDR3 nucleotides: TGTGCCAGCAAGTCGAGCGGGTGGATCACAGATACGCAGTATTTT.

CDR3 DNA: TGTGCCAGCAGCCCCGAGCGGATAAGCTCCTACAATGAGCAGTTCTTC. Residues: CASSPERISSYNEQFF. The chain combines TRBV7-3 with TRBJ2-1, with D maybe TRBD2 (5 bases). Trimming shortened V by 5 bases and J by 0 bases, and 14 bases separated the two germline ends. CDR3 length: 16 residues. The germline CDR1 and CDR2 sequences are SGHTA and FQGTGA.

This chain connects TRBV2 to TRBJ1-5; D is unresolved. The CDR3 is 14 residues long. Germline CDR1 is SNHLY and CDR2 is FYNNEI. Trimming pared 6 bases from V and 5 bases from J, leaving 14 bases between. The DNA of the CDR3 is TGTGCCAGCAGGGAGGACGGGGAATATCAGCCCCAGCATTTT. It translates to CASREDGEYQPQHF.

This chain joins TRBV29-1 and TRBJ2-3, with unresolved D. This CDR3 contains 14 residues. With 7 bases removed from V and 2 bases from J, the gap between germline ends came to 16 bases. CDR1 and CDR2 from the germline V gene are SQVTM and ANQGSEA. The CDR3 protein is CSARRIQNTDTQYF. The CDR3 nucleotides are TGCAGCGCCCGCCGGATACAGAACACAGATACGCAGTATTTT.

The chain is built from TRBV28 and TRBJ1-2; D is possibly TRBD1 (6 bases). Trimming shortened V by 3 bases and J by 8 bases, and 19 bases separated the two germline ends. Germline CDR1 is MDHEN and CDR2 is SYDVKM. The CDR3 runs 15 residues. DNA of the CDR3: TGTGCCAGCAGTTTCTACGCACAGGGTGAGGGGGGCTACACCTTC. Amino acids: CASSFYAQGEGGYTF.

The DNA for the CDR3 is TGTGCCAGCAGCTTAGCGTCACTTAATACGCAGTATTTT. This sequence encodes CASSLASLNTQYF. This chain uses TRBV7-9 with TRBJ2-3, with unresolved D. This CDR3 has 13 amino acids. Looked up from germline, CDR1 is SEHNR and CDR2 is FQNEAQ (reference sequence). V dropped 0 bases and J dropped 7 bases, with 8 bases sitting between them.

The chain is built from TRBV28 and TRBJ2-2; weak D call: TRBD1 (5 bases). This CDR3 contains 14 residues. CDR1 is MDHEN and CDR2 is SYDVKM in the germline V gene. Trimming pared 6 bases from V and 5 bases from J, leaving 13 bases between. CDR3 sequence (DNA): TGTGCCAGCAGGTCACCAGGGCGTACCGGGGAGCTGTTTTTT. It yields the protein CASRSPGRTGELFF. Full variable domain (outside the CDR3, taken from reference TRBV28 and TRBJ2-2): DVKVTQSSRYLVKRTGEKVFLECVQDMDHENMFWYRQDPGLGLRLIYFSYDVKMKEKGDIPEGYSVSREKKERFSLILESASTNQTSMYLCASRSPGRTGELFFGEGSRLTVL.

The V gene is TRBV5-8, the J gene TRBJ1-1; 8 bases are shared with TRBD1. The ends lost 4 bases at V and 0 bases at J; junction bases unmatched: 8. This CDR3 has 16 residues. CDR1 is SGHTS, CDR2 YDEGEE, per germline. The CDR3 DNA reads as TGTGCCAGCAGCCCGAGACAGGGGTGGATGAACACTGAAGCTTTCTTT. Its translation: CASSPRQGWMNTEAFF. Combining the CDR3 with reference TRBV5-8 and TRBJ1-1 gives the whole variable domain EAGVTQSPTHLIKTRGQQATLRCSPISGHTSVYWYQQALGLGLQFLLWYDEGEERNRGNFPPRFSGRQFPNYSSELNVNALELEDSALYLCASSPRQGWMNTEAFFGQGTRLTVV.

This clone was observed a single time. The chain recombines TRBV4-1 with TRBJ1-1; tentative D call: TRBD1 (5 bases). CDR3 length: 13 residues. V was cut by 3 bases and J by 8 bases, with 13 bases left in between. CDR1 and CDR2 (germline): MGHRA, YSYEKL. CDR3 amino acids: CASSHNLGQEAFF. The CDR3 DNA sequence: TGCGCCAGCAGCCACAACCTGGGGCAAGAAGCTTTCTTT.

The rearrangement links TRBV19 to TRBJ2-1; 13 nucleotides align to TRBD2. Losses at the gene ends were 4 bases for V and 9 bases for J; bases not matched to a gene: 12. The CDR3 is 17 residues long. CDR1 LNHDA and CDR2 SQIVND come from the germline V gene (reference sequence). CDR3 sequence reads: CASSNGGLAGPVIEQFF. For the CDR3, the DNA is TGTGCCAGTAGTAACGGGGGACTAGCGGGGCCAGTGATTGAGCAGTTCTTC. The entire variable domain, with the rest obtained from reference TRBV19 and TRBJ2-1, is as follows: DGGITQSPKYLFRKEGQNVTLSCEQNLNHDAMYWYRQDPGQGLRLIYYSQIVNDFQKGDIAEGYSVSREKKESFPLTVTSAQKNPTAFYLCASSNGGLAGPVIEQFFGPGTRLTVL.

The table lists this clone with a few counts. The gene calls are TRBV28 and TRBJ1-1, with 7 bases identical to TRBD1. V lost 5 bases, J lost 3 bases, and 3 bases stayed unmatched. This CDR3 is 13 amino acids long. The germline V gene has CDR1 MDHEN and CDR2 SYDVKM. DNA of the CDR3: TGTGCCAGCAGTGACAGGGCCCACACTGAAGCTTTCTTT. Protein: CASSDRAHTEAFF. Supplemented by reference TRBV28 and TRBJ1-1, the full variable domain reads DVKVTQSSRYLVKRTGEKVFLECVQDMDHENMFWYRQDPGLGLRLIYFSYDVKMKEKGDIPEGYSVSREKKERFSLILESASTNQTSMYLCASSDRAHTEAFFGQGTRLTVV.

This chain joins TRBV7-6 and TRBJ2-2, with 11 bases fitting TRBD2. This CDR3 has 19 amino acids. Looked up from germline, CDR1 is SGHVS and CDR2 is FNYEAQ. The V and J ends lost 0 bases and 3 bases, in that order; junction bases with no gene match: 9. The DNA of the CDR3 is TGTGCCAGCAGCTTAGCGCGGTCTAGCGGGAGGCGGGACACCGGGGAGCTGTTTTTT. This codes for CASSLARSSGRRDTGELFF. Supplemented by reference TRBV7-6 and TRBJ2-2, the full variable domain reads GAGVSQSPRYKVTKRGQDVALRCDPISGHVSLYWYRQALGQGPEFLTYFNYEAQQDKSGLPNDRFSAERPEGSISTLTIQRTEQRDSAMYRCASSLARSSGRRDTGELFFGEGSRLTVL.

J is TRBJ1-1 and V is TRBV4-2; D is ambiguous. CDR1 is LGHNA and CDR2 is YNFKEQ in the germline V gene. The CDR3 sequence is 15 residues long. Trimming left V 0 bases short and J 3 bases short, with 11 bases between. CDR3 sequence: CASSQDPQRDTEAFF. DNA for the CDR3: TGTGCCAGCAGCCAAGATCCCCAGAGAGACACTGAAGCTTTCTTT.

This clone was counted only a few times. The chain recombines TRBV10-3 with TRBJ1-1; D unresolved. In germline, CDR1 is ENHRY, CDR2 SYGVKD. CDR3 length equals 12 residues. Trimming shortened V by 4 bases and J by 4 bases, and 7 bases separated the two germline ends. The CDR3, as DNA: TGTGCCATCAGTGCCGGGTCCACTGAAGCTTTCTTT. It is translated as CAISAGSTEAFF.

This chain joins TRBV5-1 and TRBJ1-1; 9 positions match TRBD1. V lost 2 bases, J lost 4 bases, and 6 bases stayed unmatched. The CDR3 is 15 amino acids. CDR1 is SGHRS, CDR2 YFSETQ, per germline. CDR3 in amino acids: CASSLQGARGTEAFF. CDR3 nucleotide sequence: TGCGCCAGCAGCTTACAGGGGGCAAGAGGCACTGAAGCTTTCTTT.

The V gene is TRBV5-1, the J gene TRBJ2-3; a possible D gene is TRBD2 (5 bases). V was clipped by 3 bases and J by 3 bases, with 11 bases between them. Germline V gene data show CDR1 as SGHRS and CDR2 as YFSETQ. This CDR3 has 14 amino acids. In nucleotides, the CDR3 is TGCGCCAGCAGCTACGTGGGAGTTACAGATACGCAGTATTTT. Translated: CASSYVGVTDTQYF.

The chain joins TRBV29-1 to TRBJ2-5; D not certain. Germline CDR1 reads SQVTM; CDR2 reads ANQGSEA. Trimming cost V 2 bases and J 5 bases, with 9 bases left between them. CDR3 length equals 12 residues. CDR3 in amino acids: CSVELLGETQYF. For the CDR3, the DNA is TGCAGCGTTGAATTGCTGGGGGAGACCCAGTACTTC.